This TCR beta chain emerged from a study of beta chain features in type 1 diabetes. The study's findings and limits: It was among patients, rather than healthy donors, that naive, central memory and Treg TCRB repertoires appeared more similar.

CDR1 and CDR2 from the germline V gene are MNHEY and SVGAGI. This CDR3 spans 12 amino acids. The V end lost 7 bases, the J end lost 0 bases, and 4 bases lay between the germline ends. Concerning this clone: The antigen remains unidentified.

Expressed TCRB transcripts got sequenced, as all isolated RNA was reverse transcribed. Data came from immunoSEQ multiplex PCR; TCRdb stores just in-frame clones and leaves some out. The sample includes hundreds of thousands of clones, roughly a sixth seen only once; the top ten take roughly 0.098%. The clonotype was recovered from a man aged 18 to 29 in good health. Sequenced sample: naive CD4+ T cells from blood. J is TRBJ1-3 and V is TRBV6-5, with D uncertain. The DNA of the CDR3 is TGTGCCAGCATATCCTCTGGAAACACCATATATTTT. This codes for CASISSGNTIYF.